Following are 27 T cell receptor beta chains from one sample sequenced in a study of regulatory T cells in long-lasting Graves disease. Time point described: newly diagnosed GD, antithyroid drugs for less than 3 months. PBMC-extracted RNA yielded the TCR library. Assembly of TCR beta libraries relied on iRepertoire HTBI primers together with Arm-PCR of CDR3 regions. TCRdb reprocessed the multiplex PCR reads with MiXCR, giving one entry per CDR3 protein. This sample has about 400,000 distinct CDR3 sequences; about 15% occur once, and the top ten carry over 7.5%. This sample also belongs to another study, concerning T cells in Graves' hyperthyroidism and ophthalmopathy.

The starting material was peripheral blood mononuclear cells (PBMCs), obtained at new diagnosis, from a patient treated with antithyroid drugs. Receptors originate from a woman aged 40 to 50 with Graves disease.

The V gene is TRBV20-1, the J gene TRBJ2-7; TRBD1 is a possible D gene (6 bases). V lost 2 bases and J lost 2, with 16 bases in between. The CDR3 is 15 residues long. Germline CDR1 DFQATT, CDR2 SNEGSKA (reference sequence). The CDR3 bases are TGCAGTGCTAGAAGAATAAGGGGGTTGCCCTACGAGCAGTACTTC. It is translated as CSARRIRGLPYEQYF.

This clonotype was counted at least ten times. The chain uses TRBV27 and TRBJ2-1; possibly TRBD1 for D (5 bases). Germline V gene data show CDR1 as MNHEY and CDR2 as SMNVEV (reference sequence). V lost 1 base to trimming and J lost 10 bases, with 8 bases between them. This CDR3 is built from 12 residues. The CDR3 protein is CASSLLTEEQFF. DNA for the CDR3: TGTGCCAGCAGTTTATTGACAGAGGAGCAGTTCTTC.

The chain couples TRBV20-1 to TRBJ2-5; 10 bases match TRBD2. Germline assignment: CDR1 DFQATT and CDR2 SNEGSKA (reference sequence). This CDR3 spans 13 amino acids. For the CDR3, the DNA is TGCAGCGGTATAGCGGGAGGTGGCGAGACCCAGTACTTC. Protein sequence: CSGIAGGGETQYF.

This clonotype was seen at least ten times. The chain joins TRBV5-1 to TRBJ1-4, with D uncertain. CDR1 SGHRS and CDR2 YFSETQ come from the germline V gene. The CDR3 has 14 amino acids. Deletions cut 0 bases from V and 8 bases from J, with 11 bases between. The DNA of the CDR3 is TGCGCCAGCAGCTTGGGTCCCACCAGGGAAAAACTGTTTTTT. Amino acids: CASSLGPTREKLFF.

CDR3: CASSTGTSGVVETQYF. The CDR3 nucleotides are TGTGCCAGCAGTACCGGGACTAGCGGGGTCGTAGAGACCCAGTACTTC. The chain uses TRBV28 and TRBJ2-5; TRBD2 matches 13 bases. The J segment lost 4 bases and the V segment lost 5 bases, leaving 7 bases of the junction unmatched. The CDR3 sequence is 16 residues long. From germline, CDR1 is MDHEN and CDR2 SYDVKM.

Of note for this clonotype: Given a much more abundant clone one base away, this may be a read error. The chain recombines TRBV28 with TRBJ2-7; possible D gene TRBD2, 5 bases. Germline lookup yields CDR1 MDHEN and CDR2 SYDVKM. CDR3 length: 12 residues. V gave up 3 bases and J gave up 7 bases, with 10 bases separating them. CDR3 protein: CASSFLRAEQYF. DNA of the CDR3: TGTGCCAGCAGTTTTTTGAGGGCAGAGCAGTACTTC.

The table lists this clonotype with many counts. This chain joins TRBV11-2 and TRBJ1-1; D gene uncertain. The germline V gene has CDR1 SGHAT and CDR2 FQNNGV. This CDR3 region has 13 residues. Trimming stripped 1 base from V and 5 bases from J, with 8 bases between. CDR3 sequence: CASSLVSDTEAFF. The CDR3 region has the DNA TGTGCCAGCAGCTTAGTGTCGGATACTGAAGCTTTCTTT.

This clonotype was counted many times. The rearrangement links TRBV27 to TRBJ2-3; 7 positions agree with TRBD2. V lost 6 bases and J lost 0; bases outside the gene matches: 6. Germline CDR1 is MNHEY and CDR2 is SMNVEV (reference sequence). The CDR3 spans 15 residues. The CDR3 nucleotides are TGTGCCAGCAGCGGGGGGACTTCTAGCACAGATACGCAGTATTTT. It is translated as CASSGGTSSTDTQYF.

This clonotype was seen repeatedly, ten times or more. The V and J genes are TRBV11-3 and TRBJ2-1; the D is unclear. The CDR3 consists of 12 residues. Germline assignment: CDR1 SGHNT and CDR2 YENEEA. Trimming took 2 bases from V and 4 from J, leaving 3 bases between them. CDR3 sequence reads: CASSLNYNEQFF. CDR3 nucleotide sequence: TGTGCCAGCAGCTTAAATTACAATGAGCAGTTCTTC.

In this sample, this clonotype turned up many times. The genes are TRBV20-1 and TRBJ2-7, with TRBD1 matching over 8 bases. CDR1 DFQATT and CDR2 SNEGSKA come from the germline V gene (reference sequence). Losses at the gene ends were 0 bases for V and 3 bases for J; bases not matched to a gene: 4. This CDR3 is 14 amino acids long. CDR3 sequence: CSARDLDRGYEQYF. The CDR3 DNA sequence: TGCAGTGCTAGAGACCTAGACAGGGGCTACGAGCAGTACTTC.

In its sample, this clonotype was seen a few times. V usage is TRBV6-2 or TRBV6-3 and J usage is TRBJ2-3; weak D call: TRBD2 (6 bases). The CDR3 contains 21 residues. Germline loops: CDR1 MNHEY, CDR2 SVGEGT. The V end lost 2 bases, the J end lost 2 bases, and 29 bases lay between the germline ends. CDR3 coding DNA: TGTGCCAGCAGTTACGGGTCGTTGGGCTCCACGGAGGCTAGCGACACAGATACGCAGTATTTT. It encodes CASSYGSLGSTEASDTDTQYF.

The rearrangement joins TRBV18 to TRBJ2-7; no firm D call. The CDR3 has 15 residues. The germline gives CDR1 KGHSH, CDR2 LQKENI. Trimming stripped 4 bases from V and 2 bases from J, with 15 bases between. CDR3 bases: TGTGCCAGCTCACAAGTTGGCCTGGTCACCTACGAGCAGTACTTC. Its translation is CASSQVGLVTYEQYF.

In this sample, this clonotype turned up many times. The rearrangement links TRBV27 to TRBJ2-1; TRBD2 matches at 10 bases. Germline values: CDR1 MNHEY, CDR2 SMNVEV (reference sequence). V shed 8 bases, J shed 7 bases, and the junction held 11 bases outside the gene matches. The CDR3 sequence is 15 residues long. This CDR3 reads CASRGLAEPGNEQFF. For the CDR3, the DNA is TGTGCCAGCCGAGGACTAGCGGAGCCGGGAAATGAGCAGTTCTTC.

At least ten counts were recorded for this clonotype. The V call is TRBV7-9, the J call TRBJ1-1; D gene unclear. Trimming removed 1 base at V and 4 bases at J, with 10 bases between. This CDR3 region has 14 residues. Germline lookup yields CDR1 SEHNR and CDR2 FQNEAQ (reference sequence). The CDR3: CASSLGSKGTEAFF. The CDR3 DNA sequence: TGTGCCAGCAGCTTAGGTAGTAAGGGCACTGAAGCTTTCTTT.

This chain connects TRBV10-2 to TRBJ1-5; TRBD1 agrees at 7 bases. The germline V gene has CDR1 WSHSY and CDR2 SAAADI. After removal of 6 bases from V and 0 bases from J, the junction contained 2 bases not matched to a gene. This CDR3 comprises 14 residues. In DNA form, the CDR3 reads TGCGCCAGCAGGCAGGGGGATAGCAATCAGCCCCAGCATTTT. Protein sequence: CASRQGDSNQPQHF.

This clonotype was seen ten or more times. One end of the junction does not line up with germline, which may come from a read error. The rearrangement uses TRBV27 and TRBJ2-5; 8 nucleotides match TRBD2. Germline CDR1 MNHEY, CDR2 SMNVEV (reference sequence). This CDR3 spans 14 amino acids. The CDR3 region is CASTPLAGQETQYF. As DNA, the CDR3 is TGTGCCAGCACCCCTCTAGCGGGCCAAGAGACCCAATACTTC.

There are many counts of this clonotype. CDR3 residues: CASSEDSSLPPVDTQYF. Here the CDR3 DNA reads TGTGCCAGCAGTGAAGATTCCAGCTTACCTCCAGTGGATACGCAGTATTTT. This chain connects TRBV2 to TRBJ2-3; D call uncertain. The germline gives CDR1 SNHLY, CDR2 FYNNEI. The V end was cut by 1 base, the J end by 6 bases, with 20 bases between. The CDR3 length is 17 residues.

This clonotype was counted many times. J is TRBJ2-7 and V is TRBV12-3 or TRBV12-4, with D perhaps matching TRBD2 (6 bases). Trimming stripped 3 bases from V and 4 bases from J, with 10 bases between. The CDR3 spans 13 residues. The CDR3 loop is CASSFQRVYEQYF. Written as DNA, the CDR3 is TGTGCCAGCAGTTTTCAGCGGGTTTACGAGCAGTACTTC.

In this sample, this clonotype turned up many times. The chain joins TRBV12-3 or TRBV12-4 to TRBJ2-2, with 7 positions matching TRBD1. The CDR3 is made up of 16 amino acids. The trim removed 6 bases at V and 3 bases at J, leaving 10 bases unmatched. The CDR3 region is CASSLEQGFHTGELFF. In DNA form, the CDR3 reads TGTGCCAGCAGCCTAGAACAGGGGTTTCACACCGGGGAGCTGTTTTTT.

This chain links TRBV19 with TRBJ1-5; 8 bases align to TRBD1. Trimming cost V 10 bases and J 7 bases; bases outside gene matches: 0. Per the germline V gene, CDR1 is LNHDA and CDR2 is SQIVND (reference sequence). The CDR3 has 10 amino acids. The CDR3 DNA is TGTGCCACAGGGGGCCAGCCCCAGCATTTT. Translation gives CATGGQPQHF.

This chain joins TRBV7-9 and TRBJ2-6; D assignment may be TRBD1 or TRBD2 (5 bases each). The CDR3 runs to 15 residues. Germline V gene sequence: CDR1 SEHNR, CDR2 FQNEAQ (reference sequence). The V and J ends lost 2 bases and 4 bases respectively, with 9 bases between them. The CDR3 nucleotides are TGTGCCAGCAGCTTATTGTGGGACGGGGCCAACGTCCTGACTTTC. It yields the protein CASSLLWDGANVLTF.

This clonotype appeared many times. The chain has TRBV27 and TRBJ2-1; D might be TRBD1 (6 bases). Trimming shortened V by 6 bases and J by 4 bases, and 7 bases separated the two germline ends. There are 12 residues in the CDR3. CDR1 is MNHEY and CDR2 is SMNVEV in the germline V gene (reference sequence). In DNA, the CDR3 is TGTGCCAGCAGCACAGGGTACAATGAGCAGTTCTTC. It encodes CASSTGYNEQFF.

This clonotype has at least ten counts. The V gene is TRBV30, the J gene TRBJ1-4; weak D call: TRBD1 (6 bases). The CDR3 is made up of 15 amino acids. Germline CDR1 and CDR2: GTSNPN and SVGIG (reference sequence). Trimming removed 0 bases from V and 8 bases from J, with 16 bases in between. CDR3 amino acids: CAWSVMGGAGEKLFF. CDR3 DNA sequence: TGTGCCTGGAGTGTGATGGGGGGCGCGGGAGAAAAACTGTTTTTT.

This clonotype was picked up many times. This chain uses TRBV10-3 with TRBJ1-3; maybe TRBD1 (6 bases). Germline V CDR1 and CDR2: ENHRY, SYGVKD. V was pared by 11 bases and J by 4 bases, with 12 bases between. The CDR3 runs 12 residues. The CDR3 sequence is CASRDNGNTIYF. The CDR3 bases are TGTGCCTCCCGGGACAACGGAAACACCATATATTTT.

This clonotype was observed many times. The J gene is TRBJ1-5, the V gene TRBV30, with D tentatively TRBD1 (5 bases). This CDR3 is 13 amino acids long. Between the trimmed V and J ends, which lost 0 bases and 2 bases, there was a span of 5 bases. Germline CDR1 GTSNPN, CDR2 SVGIG (reference sequence). The DNA for the CDR3 is TGTGCCTGGAGTGTGGGGGGCAATCAGCCCCAGCATTTT. It codes for CAWSVGGNQPQHF.

This clonotype has more than one count but fewer than ten. V and J are TRBV6-1 and TRBJ2-5; D gene uncertain. The CDR3 runs to 11 residues. Trimming cost V 6 bases and J 4 bases, with 6 bases left between them. Germline loops: CDR1 MNHNS, CDR2 SASEGT. This CDR3 is CASSISETQYF. CDR3 nucleotide sequence: TGTGCCAGCAGCATCTCAGAGACCCAGTACTTC.

This chain connects TRBV4-1 to TRBJ2-1; D gene ambiguous. The CDR3 is 14 amino acids. V was cut by 3 bases and J by 10 bases, with 16 bases left in between. CDR1 is MGHRA and CDR2 is YSYEKL in the germline V gene. The CDR3 coding sequence is TGCGCCAGCAGCCATCCTCGACCACCTCGGGAGCAGTTCTTC. Encoded protein: CASSHPRPPREQFF.